The sequence of this T cell receptor beta chain was determined in a study of long-term antiretroviral therapy in people with HIV. Study as a whole: The earliest samples predate the 2015 immediate-ART recommendation by about a decade.

J lost 8 bases, V lost 5 bases, and 12 bases had no gene match. This CDR3 has 16 amino acids. In germline, CDR1 is SEHNR, CDR2 FQNEAQ (reference sequence). An immunoSEQ assay, version v3.0, was performed at survey level. TCRdb's copy holds only in-frame clones and misses some; the assay was immunoSEQ multiplex PCR. The table shows 35,000 or so clones, with approximately 85% occurring only once. Sequenced here: unsorted PBMCs, sampled 2.2 years after starting antiretroviral therapy. The clonotype was recovered from a man between 18 and 29 years old with HIV. The V call is TRBV7-9, the J call TRBJ2-1; 10 nucleotides match TRBD1. This CDR3 reads CASSPQPGTGVHEQFF. CDR3 sequence (DNA): TGTGCCAGCAGCCCTCAACCCGGGACAGGGGTCCATGAGCAGTTCTTC.